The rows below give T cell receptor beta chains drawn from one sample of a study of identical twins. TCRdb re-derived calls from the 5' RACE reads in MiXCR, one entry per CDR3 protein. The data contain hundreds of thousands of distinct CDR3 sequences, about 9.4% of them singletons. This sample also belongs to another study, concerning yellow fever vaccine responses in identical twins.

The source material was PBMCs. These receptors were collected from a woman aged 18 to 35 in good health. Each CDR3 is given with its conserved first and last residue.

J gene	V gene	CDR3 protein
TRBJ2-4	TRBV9	CASSVDGWRGLAGVSGKNIQYF
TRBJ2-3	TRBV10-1	CATGPVPDTQYF
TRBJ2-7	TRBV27	CASRYWNEQYF
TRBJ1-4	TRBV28	CASSLGGQTNEKLFF
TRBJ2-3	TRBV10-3	CASNGGLGRLDTQYF
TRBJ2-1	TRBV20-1	CSARDFAGTGSYNEQFF
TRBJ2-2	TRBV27	CASTAGPEAGYTGELFF
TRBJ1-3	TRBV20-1	CCARDLAGKAGNTIYF
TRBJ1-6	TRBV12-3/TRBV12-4	CASSSGHDSPLHF
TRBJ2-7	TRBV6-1	CASRPTGVPEQYF
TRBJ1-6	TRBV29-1	CSVPGTGVNSPLHF
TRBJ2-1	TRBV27	CASKIEGLGLNEQFF
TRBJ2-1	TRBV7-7	CASSFWASGSSYNEQFF
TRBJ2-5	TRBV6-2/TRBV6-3	CASSYHRTGGSETQYF
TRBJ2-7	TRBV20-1	CSARDQGGNYEQYF
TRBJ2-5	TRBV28	CASSFEGSKVPSVETQYF
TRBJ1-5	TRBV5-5	CASSPKDSFNQPQHF
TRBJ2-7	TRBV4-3	CASSPSRNYEQYF
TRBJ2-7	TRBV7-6	CASSLRSSGTSYEQYF
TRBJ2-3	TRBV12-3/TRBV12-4	CASSNRGRTDTQYF
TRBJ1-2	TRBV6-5	CASSSTGAGYTF
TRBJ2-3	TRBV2	CASDYARGIDTQYF
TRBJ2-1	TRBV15	CATSRETGLGEQFF
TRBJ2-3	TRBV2	CAPQVGTRLDTQYF
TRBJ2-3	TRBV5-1	CASSFESLTDTQYF
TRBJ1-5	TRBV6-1	CASSQGQGAYQPQHF
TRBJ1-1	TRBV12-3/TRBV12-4	CASSPKAKINTEAFF
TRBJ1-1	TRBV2	CASRGTTEAFF
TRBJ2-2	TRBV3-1	CASSQDRVYTGELFF
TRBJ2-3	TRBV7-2	CASSYYTDTQYF
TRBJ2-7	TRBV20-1	CSAISGTSDYEQYF
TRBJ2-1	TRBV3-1	CASSQTGQGENEQFF
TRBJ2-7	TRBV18	CASSPMPNSYEQYF
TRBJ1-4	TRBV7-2	CASSLQGQSNEKLFF
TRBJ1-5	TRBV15	CATSSGQIQAQPQHF
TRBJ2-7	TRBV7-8	CASSLWQGGLYEQYF
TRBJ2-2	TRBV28	CASSTSGGTGELFF
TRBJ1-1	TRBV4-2	CARCLGTGGTAFF
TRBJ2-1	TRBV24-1	CATSDLTGTGIHEQFF
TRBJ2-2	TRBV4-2	CASSQPRELAGAGELFF
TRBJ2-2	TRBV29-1	CSVDLGRGTGELFF
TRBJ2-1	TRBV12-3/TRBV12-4	CASSLREANYNEQFF
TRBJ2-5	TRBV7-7	CASSREGQETQYF
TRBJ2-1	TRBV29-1	CSARTGDEQFF
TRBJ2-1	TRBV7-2	CASSRRTSGNTEQFF
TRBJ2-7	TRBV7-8	CASSWGPGSHSYEQYF
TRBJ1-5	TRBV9	CASSVGDSNNQPQHF
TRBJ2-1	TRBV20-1	CSASGRLAASYNEQFF